This T cell receptor delta chain was documented in a study of gamma-delta T cells after stem cell transplantation. This clone is labeled as large (0.1 to 1%). Germline V gene lookup returns CDR1 GEAIGNYY and CDR2 EKD. Trimming cost V 6 bases and J 8 bases; bases outside gene matches: 12. This CDR3 region has 14 residues. TCRdb reanalyzed the RT-PCR reads using CATT. The sample has over 2,000 delta-chain clones, 1.5% to 2% seen once. V and J are TRDV2 and TRDJ1, with 9 bases fitting TRDD3. This TCR came from a human donor. It is not recorded whose cells these are; they may come from a transplant donor. The sequencing sample was made of gamma-delta T cells. Written as DNA, the CDR3 is TGTGCCTGTAACCCCGTACTGGGGGACTCGAAACTCATCTTT. This translates into CACNPVLGDSKLIF.